The rows below give T cell receptor beta chains drawn from one sample of a study of human T cells and chemical hapten exposure. TCRdb itself ran the RACE reads through MiXCR, one entry per CDR3 protein. In the table there are fewer than 60,000 distinct CDR3 sequences, around 10% of which are singletons. Specimen: whole blood, collected in connection with sensitization to the hapten diphenylcyclopropenone (DPC). These receptor sequences come from a woman in her forties with alopecia areata. Some clones in this sample may be carry-over from other donors' samples. CDR3s include the opening cysteine and the closing phenylalanine or tryptophan. The D gene is left open where the match is weak. Size tells how often a clone was seen (once, few, many) or the class of an expanded clone, and some rows leave it out.

abundance: -
j_gene: TRBJ2-2
v_gene: TRBV5-1
d_gene: -
CDR3aa: CASSLTSRADGELFF
CDR3nt: TGCGCCAGCAGCTTGACTAGCCGAGCTGACGGGGAGCTGTTTTTT

abundance: many
j_gene: TRBJ1-1
v_gene: TRBV7-2
d_gene: -
CDR3aa: CASSLARGGLRAEAFF
CDR3nt: TGTGCCAGCAGCTTAGCGCGGGGGGGGCTCAGGGCTGAAGCTTTCTTT

abundance: few
j_gene: TRBJ2-1
v_gene: TRBV4-3
d_gene: -
CDR3aa: CASSQDAGGPASYNEQFF
CDR3nt: TGCGCCAGCAGCCAAGATGCCGGGGGGCCTGCCTCCTACAATGAGCAGTTCTTC

abundance: many
j_gene: TRBJ1-4
v_gene: TRBV18
d_gene: -
CDR3aa: CASSPVAGEKLFF
CDR3nt: TGTGCCAGCTCACCAGTCGCGGGTGAAAAACTGTTTTTT

abundance: few
j_gene: TRBJ2-1
v_gene: TRBV4-1
d_gene: TRBD2
CDR3aa: CASSRGTSGSSYNEQFF
CDR3nt: TGCGCCAGCAGCCGCGGGACTAGCGGTTCGTCCTACAATGAGCAGTTCTTC

abundance: many
j_gene: TRBJ1-1
v_gene: TRBV4-2
d_gene: -
CDR3aa: CASSQAAGRGGLGTEAFF
CDR3nt: TGTGCCAGCAGCCAGGCCGCAGGGAGAGGGGGGCTAGGGACTGAAGCTTTCTTT

abundance: many
j_gene: TRBJ2-7
v_gene: TRBV7-9
d_gene: -
CDR3aa: CASIQDGAVEQYF
CDR3nt: TGTGCCAGCATCCAGGACGGGGCGGTCGAGCAGTACTTC

abundance: -
j_gene: TRBJ2-1
v_gene: TRBV29-1
d_gene: -
CDR3aa: CSVAGKIVDEQFF
CDR3nt: TGCAGCGTTGCAGGGAAGATAGTCGATGAGCAGTTCTTC

abundance: many
j_gene: TRBJ1-4
v_gene: TRBV10-2
d_gene: -
CDR3aa: CASSESYRGDEKLFF
CDR3nt: TGCGCCAGCAGTGAGTCATACCGAGGGGATGAAAAACTGTTTTTT

abundance: many
j_gene: TRBJ2-2
v_gene: TRBV10-3
d_gene: -
CDR3aa: CAISESSGELFF
CDR3nt: TGTGCCATCAGTGAGTCGTCCGGGGAGCTGTTTTTT

abundance: many
j_gene: TRBJ2-7
v_gene: TRBV4-3
d_gene: -
CDR3aa: CASSQYTSISYEQYF
CDR3nt: TGCGCCAGCAGCCAGTATACCTCTATTTCCTACGAGCAGTACTTC

abundance: many
j_gene: TRBJ1-1
v_gene: TRBV20-1
d_gene: TRBD1
CDR3aa: CSARDRGGYMNTEAFF
CDR3nt: TGCAGTGCTAGAGACCGAGGGGGCTACATGAACACTGAAGCTTTCTTT

abundance: many
j_gene: TRBJ1-5
v_gene: TRBV30
d_gene: -
CDR3aa: CAWSVQGGNQPQHF
CDR3nt: TGTGCCTGGAGTGTACAAGGGGGCAATCAGCCCCAGCATTTT

abundance: many
j_gene: TRBJ2-2
v_gene: TRBV4-1
d_gene: -
CDR3aa: CASRQLDRANTGELFF
CDR3nt: TGCGCCAGCAGGCAACTTGACAGAGCGAACACCGGGGAGCTGTTTTTT

abundance: many
j_gene: TRBJ1-2
v_gene: TRBV29-1
d_gene: -
CDR3aa: CSVERPGGYTF
CDR3nt: TGCAGCGTTGAGAGGCCGGGAGGCTACACCTTC

abundance: few
j_gene: TRBJ1-2
v_gene: TRBV11-2
d_gene: -
CDR3aa: CASSSIIRDTSDGYTF
CDR3nt: TGTGCCAGCAGCTCCATAATCCGGGACACTTCAGATGGCTACACCTTC

abundance: many
j_gene: TRBJ2-7
v_gene: TRBV4-3
d_gene: -
CDR3aa: CASSQEGVPHEQYF
CDR3nt: TGCGCCAGCAGCCAAGAGGGCGTTCCCCACGAGCAGTACTTC

abundance: many
j_gene: TRBJ1-6
v_gene: TRBV7-6
d_gene: TRBD1
CDR3aa: CASSILDRSYNSPLHF
CDR3nt: TGTGCCAGCAGCATACTGGACAGGAGCTATAATTCACCCCTCCACTTT

abundance: many
j_gene: TRBJ1-5
v_gene: TRBV2
d_gene: -
CDR3aa: CASSYDSSNQPQHF
CDR3nt: TGTGCCAGCAGTTACGACTCTAGCAATCAGCCCCAGCATTTT

abundance: many
j_gene: TRBJ2-7
v_gene: TRBV7-9
d_gene: TRBD1
CDR3aa: CASSWRGQGYEQYF
CDR3nt: TGTGCCAGCAGCTGGCGTGGACAGGGGTACGAGCAGTACTTC

abundance: -
j_gene: TRBJ1-5
v_gene: TRBV20-1
d_gene: TRBD1
CDR3aa: CSASPGQGTNQPQHF
CDR3nt: TGCAGTGCTAGTCCGGGACAGGGGACGAATCAGCCCCAGCATTTT

abundance: -
j_gene: TRBJ2-7
v_gene: TRBV7-2
d_gene: TRBD2
CDR3aa: CASSLRGLAESYEQYF
CDR3nt: TGTGCCAGCAGCTTACGGGGACTAGCGGAAAGTTACGAGCAGTACTTC

abundance: -
j_gene: TRBJ2-7
v_gene: TRBV11-2
d_gene: -
CDR3aa: CASSLVGQRGSHF
CDR3nt: TGTGCCAGCAGCTTAGTGGGACAGCGGGGGTCGCACTTC

abundance: -
j_gene: TRBJ2-1
v_gene: TRBV29-1
d_gene: TRBD1
CDR3aa: CSVDPTGIYNEQFF
CDR3nt: TGCAGCGTTGACCCGACAGGGATCTACAATGAGCAGTTCTTC

abundance: few
j_gene: TRBJ2-7
v_gene: TRBV6-2/TRBV6-3
d_gene: -
CDR3aa: CASRSTGTYEQYF
CDR3nt: TGTGCCAGCAGATCGACAGGCACCTACGAGCAGTACTTC

abundance: many
j_gene: TRBJ2-1
v_gene: TRBV6-6
d_gene: TRBD1
CDR3aa: CASTTGDEQFF
CDR3nt: TGTGCCAGCACAACAGGGGATGAGCAGTTCTTC

abundance: few
j_gene: TRBJ1-5
v_gene: TRBV20-1
d_gene: -
CDR3aa: CSADGGGGQPQHF
CDR3nt: TGCAGTGCCGATGGGGGAGGTGGTCAGCCCCAGCATTTT

abundance: many
j_gene: TRBJ2-4
v_gene: TRBV15
d_gene: -
CDR3aa: CATSRGGIAKNIQYF
CDR3nt: TGTGCCACCAGCCGAGGAGGGATAGCCAAAAACATTCAGTACTTC

abundance: few
j_gene: TRBJ2-2
v_gene: TRBV7-2
d_gene: -
CDR3aa: CASSLGGTNTGELFF
CDR3nt: TGTGCCAGCAGCTTAGGCGGGACAAACACCGGGGAGCTGTTTTTT

abundance: many
j_gene: TRBJ2-1
v_gene: TRBV7-8
d_gene: TRBD2
CDR3aa: CASSLVAGGQDEQFF
CDR3nt: TGTGCCAGCAGCTTAGTCGCGGGAGGCCAAGATGAGCAGTTCTTC

abundance: few
j_gene: TRBJ2-7
v_gene: TRBV20-1
d_gene: TRBD2
CDR3aa: CITAGEGREQYF
CDR3nt: TGCATCACAGCGGGAGAGGGTCGCGAGCAGTACTTC

abundance: -
j_gene: TRBJ2-1
v_gene: TRBV30
d_gene: -
CDR3aa: CAWTRDNEQFF
CDR3nt: TGTGCCTGGACTAGAGATAACGAGCAGTTCTTC

abundance: many
j_gene: TRBJ1-2
v_gene: TRBV7-6
d_gene: TRBD1
CDR3aa: CASSPQDRVANGYTF
CDR3nt: TGTGCCAGCAGCCCACAGGACAGGGTAGCGAATGGCTACACCTTC

abundance: few
j_gene: TRBJ1-2
v_gene: TRBV2
d_gene: -
CDR3aa: CASSENRAPVSYGYTF
CDR3nt: TGTGCCAGCAGTGAAAACAGGGCACCAGTCAGCTATGGCTACACCTTC

abundance: few
j_gene: TRBJ2-7
v_gene: TRBV7-9
d_gene: -
CDR3aa: CASSGAQGTYEQYF
CDR3nt: TGTGCCAGCAGCGGAGCCCAGGGGACCTACGAGCAGTACTTC

abundance: few
j_gene: TRBJ2-6
v_gene: TRBV30
d_gene: -
CDR3aa: CAWSVHGANVLTF
CDR3nt: TGTGCCTGGAGTGTACATGGGGCCAACGTCCTGACTTTC

abundance: -
j_gene: TRBJ1-5
v_gene: TRBV6-1
d_gene: -
CDR3aa: CASSEVWANQPQHF
CDR3nt: TGTGCCAGCAGTGAAGTGTGGGCGAATCAGCCCCAGCATTTT

abundance: few
j_gene: TRBJ1-6
v_gene: TRBV7-8
d_gene: -
CDR3aa: CASSLAHSNNSPLHF
CDR3nt: TGTGCCAGCAGCTTAGCGCACAGTAATAATTCACCCCTCCACTTT

abundance: few
j_gene: TRBJ1-4
v_gene: TRBV6-5
d_gene: TRBD1
CDR3aa: CASSLDRVREKLFF
CDR3nt: TGTGCCAGCAGCCTAGACAGGGTTAGGGAAAAACTGTTTTTT

abundance: many
j_gene: TRBJ1-2
v_gene: TRBV19
d_gene: -
CDR3aa: CASTPQGKGGNYGYTF
CDR3nt: TGTGCCAGTACTCCCCAGGGTAAAGGAGGCAACTATGGCTACACCTTC

abundance: -
j_gene: TRBJ1-1
v_gene: TRBV2
d_gene: -
CDR3aa: CASSEQGRTEAFF
CDR3nt: TGTGCCAGCAGTGAACAGGGACGGACTGAAGCTTTCTTT

abundance: many
j_gene: TRBJ2-6
v_gene: TRBV6-2/TRBV6-3
d_gene: -
CDR3aa: CASSIRSSGANVLTF
CDR3nt: TGTGCCAGCTCAATCCGGAGCTCTGGGGCCAACGTCCTGACTTTC

abundance: -
j_gene: TRBJ2-3
v_gene: TRBV5-1
d_gene: TRBD1
CDR3aa: CASSRDRGTDTQYF
CDR3nt: TGCGCCAGCAGCCGGGACAGGGGGACAGATACGCAGTATTTT

abundance: -
j_gene: TRBJ1-2
v_gene: TRBV29-1
d_gene: -
CDR3aa: CSVEGAKTNYGYTF
CDR3nt: TGCAGCGTTGAAGGAGCGAAGACTAACTATGGCTACACCTTC

abundance: -
j_gene: TRBJ2-3
v_gene: TRBV6-2/TRBV6-3
d_gene: TRBD2
CDR3aa: CASSPGLAGGPENTDTQYF
CDR3nt: TGTGCCAGCAGTCCAGGACTAGCGGGGGGCCCCGAAAACACAGATACGCAGTATTTT

abundance: -
j_gene: TRBJ2-5
v_gene: TRBV5-4
d_gene: -
CDR3aa: CASSVGGPGETQYF
CDR3nt: TGTGCCAGCAGCGTGGGGGGCCCCGGGGAGACCCAGTACTTC

abundance: -
j_gene: TRBJ1-5
v_gene: TRBV7-2
d_gene: -
CDR3aa: CASSLNTIPQPQHF
CDR3nt: TGTGCCAGCAGCTTGAATACTATCCCCCAGCCCCAGCATTTT

abundance: many
j_gene: TRBJ1-3
v_gene: TRBV7-9
d_gene: -
CDR3aa: CASSLGPLSGNTIYF
CDR3nt: TGTGCCAGCAGCTTAGGACCGCTCTCTGGAAACACCATATATTTT